Following are 15 T cell receptor beta chains from one sample sequenced in a study of hypomethylating agent response in myelodysplastic syndrome. Clones were read by immunoSEQ multiplex PCR, and TCRdb kept only the in-frame ones, dropping some. Of roughly 3,400 clones listed, roughly four fifths were seen once; the top ten hold around 4.9%. The specimen comprised bone marrow, sampled before or after starting hypomethylating agent treatment for myelodysplastic syndrome (not recorded which). The receptor set was obtained from a human donor with myelodysplastic syndrome.

V usage is TRBV5-8 and J usage is TRBJ2-7, with a tentative D call TRBD2 (6 bases). The length of the CDR3 is 14 residues. Trimming took off 3 bases at V and 0 bases at J, with 10 bases between the two ends. Germline V CDR1 and CDR2: SGHTS, YDEGEE. The CDR3 spells CASSSDGSSYEQYF. The DNA of the CDR3 is TGTGCCAGCAGCTCGGACGGGAGCTCCTACGAGCAGTACTTC.

The chain has TRBV5-4 and TRBJ2-1, with D possibly being TRBD2 (5 bases). The CDR3 spans 15 residues. The V gene lost 3 bases and the J gene lost 3 bases, with 13 bases spanning the gap. CDR1 and CDR2 from the germline V gene are SGHNT and YYREEE (reference sequence). CDR3 DNA sequence: TGTGCCAGCAGCTGGGTGCCGGGAAGCTACAATGAGCAGTTCTTC. Translating gives CASSWVPGSYNEQFF.

This clone was seen once. The J gene is TRBJ1-2, the V gene TRBV5-1; TRBD1 is a possible D gene (6 bases). Trimming cost V 0 bases and J 4 bases, with 13 bases left between them. The germline V gene encodes CDR1 SGHRS and CDR2 YFSETQ. The CDR3 has 15 residues. As DNA, the CDR3 is TGCGCCAGCAGCTTGGGGACAGCCGGGGGCTATGGCTACACCTTC. Translating it yields CASSLGTAGGYGYTF.

V gene TRBV4-1 combines with J gene TRBJ1-5, with D tentatively TRBD1 (6 bases). With 2 bases removed from V and 2 bases from J, the gap between germline ends came to 13 bases. Germline V CDR1 and CDR2: MGHRA, YSYEKL. The CDR3 loop spans 16 amino acids. CDR3 protein: CASSQPQGSGNQPQHF. The CDR3 DNA reads TGCGCCAGCAGCCAACCCCAGGGGTCGGGCAATCAGCCCCAGCATTTT.

V usage is TRBV7-3 and J usage is TRBJ2-2; 7 bases agree with TRBD1. Unmatched junction bases numbered 7, after V lost 0 bases and J lost 0 bases. Germline lookup yields CDR1 SGHTA and CDR2 FQGTGA. The CDR3 extends over 18 amino acids. The CDR3 DNA reads TGTGCCAGCAGCTTAACCCCGGGGACAGCCGCGAACACCGGGGAGCTGTTTTTT. This codes for CASSLTPGTAANTGELFF. Filled out from reference TRBV7-3 and TRBJ2-2, the complete variable domain reads GAGVSQTPSNKVTEKGKYVELRCDPISGHTALYWYRQSLGQGPEFLIYFQGTGAADDSGLPNDRFFAVRPEGSVSTLKIQRTERGDSAVYLCASSLTPGTAANTGELFFGEGSRLTVL.

The sample holds a few counts of this clone. J is TRBJ1-3 and V is TRBV11-2; no definite D call. Germline CDR1 reads SGHAT; CDR2 reads FQNNGV. CDR3 size: 14 residues. The V end was cut by 1 base, the J end by 3 bases, with 7 bases between. CDR3 loop: CASSLGTLGNTIYF. The CDR3 region has the DNA TGTGCCAGCAGCTTAGGCACACTTGGAAACACCATATATTTT.

The chain is built from TRBV27 and TRBJ2-1; no definite D call. CDR1 is MNHEY and CDR2 is SMNVEV in the germline V gene (reference sequence). The CDR3 sequence is 12 residues long. Deletions cut 0 bases from V and 6 bases from J, with 3 bases between. In nucleotides, the CDR3 is TGTGCCAGCAGTTTATCTGGCAATGAGCAGTTCTTC. Translated, it gives CASSLSGNEQFF.

The rearrangement joins TRBV7-6 to TRBJ2-1; D assignment may be TRBD1 or TRBD2 (5 bases each). CDR3 length: 15 residues. Trimming cost V 4 bases and J 6 bases, with 16 bases left between them. Germline lookup yields CDR1 SGHVS and CDR2 FNYEAQ. As DNA, the CDR3 is TGTGCCAGCAGCTCCTCCTTTTCGAGGGGCAATGAGCAGTTCTTC. Translating gives CASSSSFSRGNEQFF. The full variable domain, rest sourced from reference TRBV7-6 and TRBJ2-1, is GAGVSQSPRYKVTKRGQDVALRCDPISGHVSLYWYRQALGQGPEFLTYFNYEAQQDKSGLPNDRFSAERPEGSISTLTIQRTEQRDSAMYRCASSSSFSRGNEQFFGPGTRLTVL.

J is TRBJ2-7 and V is TRBV6-1; D unresolved. The ends were cut back, 2 bases at V and 1 base at J, with 6 bases in the middle. The CDR3 runs 13 residues. CDR1 MNHNS and CDR2 SASEGT come from the germline V gene. CDR3 amino acids: CASSETTSYEQYF. Written as DNA, the CDR3 is TGTGCCAGCAGTGAAACGACTTCCTACGAGCAGTACTTC.

This clone was found once. The chain employs TRBV9 and TRBJ2-3, with D perhaps TRBD1 or TRBD2 (5 bases each). CDR1 SGDLS and CDR2 YYNGEE come from the germline V gene. CDR3 length equals 17 residues. Trimming shortened V by 4 bases and J by 0 bases, and 18 bases separated the two germline ends. CDR3 sequence reads: CASSPPAEGSSTDTQYF. CDR3 nucleotide sequence: TGTGCCAGCAGCCCCCCCGCCGAGGGGTCTAGCACAGATACGCAGTATTTT.

This clone was recorded once. The chain is built from TRBV2 and TRBJ2-5; TRBD2 aligns across 8 bases. Germline CDR1 is SNHLY and CDR2 is FYNNEI. Trimming cost V 6 bases and J 1 base; bases outside gene matches: 4. This CDR3 contains 14 residues. In DNA form, the CDR3 reads TGTGCCAGCAGAATAGCGGGGTTCCAAGAGACCCAGTACTTC. Its translation: CASRIAGFQETQYF. The full variable domain, rest sourced from reference TRBV2 and TRBJ2-5, is EPEVTQTPSHQVTQMGQEVILRCVPISNHLYFYWYRQILGQKVEFLVSFYNNEISEKSEIFDDQFSVERPDGSNFTLKIRSTKLEDSAMYFCASRIAGFQETQYFGPGTRLLVL.

This clone was counted once. The chain is built from TRBV10-3 and TRBJ1-3; tentatively, D is TRBD1 (5 bases). Deletions cut 11 bases from V and 2 bases from J, with 19 bases between. The germline V gene encodes CDR1 ENHRY and CDR2 SYGVKD. The CDR3 is made up of 15 amino acids. CDR3 in amino acids: CAATPDSNAGNTIYF. CDR3 bases: TGTGCCGCCACCCCCGACAGTAACGCTGGAAACACCATATATTTT.

This chain links TRBV6-1 with TRBJ2-5; TRBD1 matches at 7 bases. The CDR3 contains 15 residues. V gave up 8 bases and J gave up 4 bases; unmatched junction bases: 13. In germline, CDR1 is MNHNS, CDR2 SASEGT. The CDR3 loop reads CASSPPGRGRETQYF. The CDR3 DNA follows: TGTGCCAGCTCCCCCCCTGGTAGGGGGCGAGAGACCCAGTACTTC.

The chain is built from TRBV5-6 and TRBJ2-3; D perhaps matches TRBD2 (7 bases). CDR1 and CDR2 from the germline V gene are SGHDT and YYEEEE. The V end lost 10 bases, the J end lost 3 bases, and 24 bases lay between the germline ends. The CDR3 is 16 residues long. CDR3 amino acids: CAFFPRGGMFTDTQYF. The DNA for the CDR3 is TGTGCCTTTTTCCCAAGGGGGGGAATGTTTACAGATACGCAGTATTTT.

This clone was detected only a few times. J is TRBJ1-1 and V is TRBV30; D is unclear. The germline V and J ends were trimmed by 3 bases and 5 bases, with 7 bases remaining between them. CDR1 and CDR2 (germline): GTSNPN, SVGIG (reference sequence). The CDR3 has 11 amino acids. CDR3 sequence (DNA): TGTGCCTGGAGCGCCTATACTGAAGCTTTCTTT. Residues: CAWSAYTEAFF.